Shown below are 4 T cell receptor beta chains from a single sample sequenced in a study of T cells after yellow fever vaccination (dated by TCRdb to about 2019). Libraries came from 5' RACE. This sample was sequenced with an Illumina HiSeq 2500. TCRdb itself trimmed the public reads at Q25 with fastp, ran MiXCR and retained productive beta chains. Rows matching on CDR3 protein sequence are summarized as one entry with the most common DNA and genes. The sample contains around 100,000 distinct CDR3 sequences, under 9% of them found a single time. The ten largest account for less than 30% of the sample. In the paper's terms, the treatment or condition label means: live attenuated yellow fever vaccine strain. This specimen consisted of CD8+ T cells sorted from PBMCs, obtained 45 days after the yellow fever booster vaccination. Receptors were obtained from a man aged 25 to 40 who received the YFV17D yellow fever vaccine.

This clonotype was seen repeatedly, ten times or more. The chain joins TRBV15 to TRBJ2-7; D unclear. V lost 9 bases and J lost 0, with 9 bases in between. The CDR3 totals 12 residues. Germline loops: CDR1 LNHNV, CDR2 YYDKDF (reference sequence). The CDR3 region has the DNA TGTGCCACTTCATCCGACTCCTACGAGCAGTACTTC. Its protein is CATSSDSYEQYF.

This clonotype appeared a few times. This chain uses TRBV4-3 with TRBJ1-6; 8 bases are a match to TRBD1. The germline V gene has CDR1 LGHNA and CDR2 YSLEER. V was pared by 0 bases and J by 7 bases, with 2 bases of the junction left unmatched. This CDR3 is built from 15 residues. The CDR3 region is CASSQDQGANSPLHF. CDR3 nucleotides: TGCGCCAGCAGCCAAGATCAGGGGGCAAATTCACCCCTCCACTTT.

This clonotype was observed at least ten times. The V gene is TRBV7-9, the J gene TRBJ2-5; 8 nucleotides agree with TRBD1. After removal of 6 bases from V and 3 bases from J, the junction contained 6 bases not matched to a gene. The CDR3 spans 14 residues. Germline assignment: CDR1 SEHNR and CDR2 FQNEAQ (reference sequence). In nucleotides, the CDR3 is TGTGCCAGCAGTTCCCCGACAGGGGAAGAGACCCAGTACTTC. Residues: CASSSPTGEETQYF.

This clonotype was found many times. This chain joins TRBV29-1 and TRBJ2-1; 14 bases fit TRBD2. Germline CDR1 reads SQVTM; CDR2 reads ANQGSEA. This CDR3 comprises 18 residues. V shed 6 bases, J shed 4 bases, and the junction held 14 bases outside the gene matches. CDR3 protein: CSVAGLAGELALYNEQFF. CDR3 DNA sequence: TGCAGCGTGGCGGGACTAGCGGGAGAGTTGGCATTGTACAATGAGCAGTTCTTC.